This entry describes one TCR beta chain. The source of the sample is a study of T-cell reconstitution after alpha-beta-depleted transplantation in children. The CDR3 sequence is 12 residues long. The germline V gene has CDR1 MNHEY and CDR2 SMNVEV (reference sequence). Trimming stripped 10 bases from V and 3 bases from J, with 13 bases between. Unique molecular identifiers were used in preparing the TCRbeta library. One entry per CDR3 protein, called by TCRdb with MiXCR from the PCR reads. The sample gives 300,000 to 400,000 distinct CDR3 sequences, about 17% of which show up once; about 41% is in the top ten.

Sample: PBMCs, mostly from graft donor cells, taken 360 days after TCRalphabeta/CD19-depleted stem cell transplant. The receptor comes from a male patient aged 2 to 9 who had a stem cell transplant for acute lymphoblastic leukemia, so the T cells may come from the graft donor. The chain is built from TRBV27 and TRBJ2-7; D is perhaps TRBD2 (6 bases). The CDR3 reads CATLAEGYEQYF. The DNA for the CDR3 is TGTGCCACCTTAGCGGAAGGCTACGAGCAGTACTTC.